This record looks at one TCR beta chain sequence and its context. Profiled with immunoSEQ multiplex PCR; TCRdb holds only in-frame clones, not every one. Found here are some 490,000 clones, roughly nine tenths of them singletons; the top ten hold 7% to 10%. These data originate in a study of blood T cell repertoires in COVID-19. Study in general: PBMCs, B-cell-depleted T cells, or T cells were the source of the cDNA or gDNA that made up the material.

V gave up 3 bases and J gave up 1 base; unmatched junction bases: 7. Germline loops: CDR1 DFQATT, CDR2 SNEGSKA (reference sequence). The CDR3 is 15 residues long. Two consecutive negative NP/OP PCR tests, clearance, or resolved symptoms defined Cohort 3 recovery. The sequenced sample consisted of PBMCs or T cells enriched from blood (not recorded which). The chain couples TRBV20-1 to TRBJ2-3, with 7 positions matching TRBD2. This receptor was identified in a woman aged 55-69 years who had recovered from COVID-19. DNA of the CDR3: TGCAGTGCTAGTGGGTCGGGGGGTCGCACAGATACGCAGTATTTT. Its protein product is CSASGSGGRTDTQYF.